The clone carrying this T cell receptor beta chain appeared a single time. The CDR3 runs to 14 residues. Profiling relied on immunoSEQ multiplex PCR, and the TCRdb table lists in-frame clones only, not all of them. The sample holds some 700,000 clones, around 90% seen once. These data belong to a study of shared clonotypes between healthy human individuals. Sequencing was performed on memory CD8+ T cells from PBMCs. This sample's subset: CD45RO+ cells pooled with CCR7-negative TemRA cells. The chain links TRBV21-1 to TRBJ1-5. TRBV21-1 is designated a pseudogene. The receptor comes from a man aged 18 to 29 in good health. Some clones in this sample may be carry-over from other donors' samples. In DNA form, the CDR3 reads TGTGCCAGCATAGGTCGCCTGGACCATCAGCCCCAGCATTTT. Translated, it gives CASIGRLDHQPQHF.